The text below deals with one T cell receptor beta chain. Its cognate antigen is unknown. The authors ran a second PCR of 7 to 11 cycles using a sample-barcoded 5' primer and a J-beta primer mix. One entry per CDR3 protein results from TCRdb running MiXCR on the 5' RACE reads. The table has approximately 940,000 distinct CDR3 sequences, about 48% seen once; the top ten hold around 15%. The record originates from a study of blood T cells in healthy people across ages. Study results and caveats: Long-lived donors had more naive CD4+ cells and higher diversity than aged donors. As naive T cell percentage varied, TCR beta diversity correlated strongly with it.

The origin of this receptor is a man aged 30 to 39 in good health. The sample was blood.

The CDR3 sequence: CASSPLRRGTDTQYF. The CDR3 nucleotides read TGTGCCAGCAGCCCATTGAGGCGGGGCACAGATACGCAGTATTTT. The chain carries TRBV7-2 and TRBJ2-3, with D perhaps matching TRBD2 (5 bases). This CDR3 has 15 amino acids. The germline V gene encodes CDR1 SGHTA and CDR2 FQGNSA. Trimming left V 5 bases short and J 1 base short, with 13 bases between.